A single sample gave rise to the 26 T cell receptor beta chains below, sequenced in a study of control samples from healthy donors and cancer patients. Measured with immunoSEQ multiplex PCR; TCRdb has only the in-frame clones, and not every one. The sample shows under 110,000 clones, around 89% of them seen only once. The sequenced sample was blood. The source is a man between 25 and 39 years old in good health.

This clone is a singleton in its sample. The chain combines TRBV18 with TRBJ1-1; D unresolved. In germline, CDR1 is KGHSH, CDR2 LQKENI. The CDR3 extends over 15 amino acids. Trimming removed 3 bases from V and 4 bases from J, with 15 bases in between. CDR3 coding DNA: TGTGCCAGCTCACCTCCTGCGGGGATTCCCACTGAAGCTTTCTTT. Translation: CASSPPAGIPTEAFF.

This chain links TRBV27 with TRBJ1-5; the D gene is possibly TRBD1 (6 bases). Germline V gene sequence: CDR1 MNHEY, CDR2 SMNVEV (reference sequence). Trimming left V 4 bases short and J 9 bases short, with 13 bases between. This CDR3 contains 13 residues. In nucleotides, the CDR3 is TGTGCCAGCAGTTACGAAAGGGGGTTGCCCCAGCATTTT. Protein: CASSYERGLPQHF.

The J gene is TRBJ1-1, the V gene TRBV30, with D perhaps matching TRBD1 (6 bases). V was pared by 0 bases and J by 3 bases, with 17 bases between. CDR1 and CDR2 (germline): GTSNPN, SVGIG (reference sequence). CDR3 length equals 16 residues. In DNA, the CDR3 is TGTGCCTGGAGTGTACTGGGGGCAAGTATGGACACTGAAGCTTTCTTT. Translation: CAWSVLGASMDTEAFF.

The chain links TRBV6-4 to TRBJ2-2, with D possibly TRBD2 on 6 matching bases. The V end was cut by 2 bases, the J end by 1 base, with 8 bases between. Germline V gene data show CDR1 as MRHNA and CDR2 as SNTAGT. The length of the CDR3 is 15 residues. The CDR3 here is CASSDEGGNTGELFF. The CDR3 DNA is TGTGCCAGCAGTGACGAGGGAGGGAACACCGGGGAGCTGTTTTTT.

The chain recombines TRBV4-1 with TRBJ2-5; 9 nucleotides match TRBD2. CDR1 MGHRA and CDR2 YSYEKL come from the germline V gene. CDR3 length: 16 amino acids. Losses at the gene ends were 1 base for V and 5 bases for J; bases not matched to a gene: 8. The CDR3: CASSQAAGGALETQYF. The CDR3 DNA follows: TGCGCCAGCAGCCAAGCTGCGGGGGGGGCCTTGGAGACCCAGTACTTC.

This sequence joins TRBV30 and TRBJ2-7; the D call may be TRBD1 or TRBD2 (6 bases each). The CDR3 extends over 14 amino acids. CDR1 and CDR2 from the germline V gene are GTSNPN and SVGIG (reference sequence). V dropped 4 bases and J dropped 1 base, with 14 bases sitting between them. CDR3 DNA: TGTGCCTGGATGCCGGGGGCAGGGTCCTACGAGCAGTACTTC. Its translation: CAWMPGAGSYEQYF.

The chain links TRBV6-1 to TRBJ2-7; a possible D gene is TRBD1 (6 bases). There are 16 residues in the CDR3. Trimming took off 2 bases at V and 3 bases at J, with 17 bases between the two ends. Per the germline V gene, CDR1 is MNHNS and CDR2 is SASEGT. DNA of the CDR3: TGTGCCAGCAGTGAATATTTTGCAGGGGACGACTACGAGCAGTACTTC. This codes for CASSEYFAGDDYEQYF.

The chain combines TRBV11-2 with TRBJ2-5; 11 positions match TRBD2. The V segment lost 7 bases and the J segment 1 base; nucleotides outside the gene matches: 2. The CDR3 length is 14 residues. Looked up from germline, CDR1 is SGHAT and CDR2 is FQNNGV. CDR3 sequence (DNA): TGTGCCAGCACCCTAGCGGGAGGCCAAGAGACCCAGTACTTC. Its translation is CASTLAGGQETQYF.

The rearrangement joins TRBV28 to TRBJ2-6; D remains unclear. The CDR3 covers 18 residues. Germline V gene lookup returns CDR1 MDHEN and CDR2 SYDVKM. V gave up 3 bases and J gave up 0 bases, with 15 bases separating them. The CDR3 DNA reads TGTGCCAGCAGTTTGAGGTCCCATAGAAGCTCTGGGGCCAACGTCCTGACTTTC. As protein: CASSLRSHRSSGANVLTF.

The chain employs TRBV5-4 and TRBJ2-5, with 12 bases identical to TRBD2. The CDR3 covers 18 residues. Germline CDR1 SGHNT, CDR2 YYREEE (reference sequence). The V and J ends lost 4 bases and 4 bases, in that order; junction bases with no gene match: 14. CDR3 in amino acids: CASSPARASGRASETQYF. The CDR3 DNA is TGTGCCAGCAGCCCCGCCCGGGCTAGCGGGAGGGCCTCAGAGACCCAGTACTTC.

The chain couples TRBV7-9 to TRBJ2-1; tentatively, D is TRBD2 (7 bases). Trimming cost V 5 bases and J 3 bases, with 23 bases left between them. CDR3 size: 18 residues. Germline V CDR1 and CDR2: SEHNR, FQNEAQ (reference sequence). The CDR3 nucleotides are TGTGCCAGCAGCGACCCGACGGGGGGCACCGTAGGCTACAATGAGCAGTTCTTC. Encoded protein: CASSDPTGGTVGYNEQFF.

The chain is built from TRBV15 and TRBJ2-3; D unclear. Germline V gene sequence: CDR1 LNHNV, CDR2 YYDKDF (reference sequence). V was trimmed by 0 bases and J by 6 bases, leaving 7 bases between them. The CDR3 contains 13 residues. The CDR3 reads CATSRDGVDTQYF. CDR3 DNA sequence: TGTGCCACCAGCAGAGACGGAGTGGATACGCAGTATTTT.

The V gene is TRBV7-9, the J gene TRBJ2-4, with 8 bases that match TRBD1. CDR1 and CDR2 (germline): SEHNR, FQNEAQ (reference sequence). V was clipped by 4 bases and J by 1 base; unmatched bases: 15. This CDR3 region has 19 residues. The CDR3 nucleotides are TGTGCCAGCAGCTCCGATCCAGGGGGCGTCCTAAGGGCCAAAAACATTCAGTACTTC. This translates into CASSSDPGGVLRAKNIQYF.

This clone occurred once. The genes are TRBV7-3 and TRBJ2-1; tentatively, D is TRBD1 or TRBD2 (6 bases each). Trimming cost V 3 bases and J 2 bases, with 11 bases left between them. The CDR3 has 15 amino acids. Germline CDR1 reads SGHTA; CDR2 reads FQGTGA. The CDR3 spells CASSLEGQAYNEQFF. CDR3 coding DNA: TGTGCCAGCAGCTTGGAGGGACAAGCCTACAATGAGCAGTTCTTC.

The CDR3 is CASSQDSRGGYTF. CDR3 DNA sequence: TGTGCCAGCAGCCAAGATTCGAGGGGTGGCTACACCTTC. The chain is built from TRBV3-1 (or the pseudogene TRBV3-2) and TRBJ1-2, with D perhaps TRBD1 (5 bases). The CDR3 has 13 amino acids. Per the germline V gene, CDR1 is LGHDT and CDR2 is YNNKEL (reference sequence). The ends were cut back, 0 bases at V and 7 bases at J, with 9 bases in the middle.

V and J are TRBV15 and TRBJ1-4; D possibly corresponds to TRBD1 (5 bases). The V and J ends lost 6 bases and 7 bases respectively, with 18 bases between them. The CDR3 has 15 residues. Looked up from germline, CDR1 is LNHNV and CDR2 is YYDKDF (reference sequence). The CDR3 coding sequence is TGTGCCACCAGAGTTTCAGGGCTCGGAGTTGAAAAACTGTTTTTT. This codes for CATRVSGLGVEKLFF.

The genes are TRBV24-1 and TRBJ2-3; 12 bases agree with TRBD2. This CDR3 comprises 20 residues. Per germline, CDR1 KGHDR and CDR2 SFDVKD. With V trimmed by 3 bases and J by 0 bases, 12 bases remained unmatched. The CDR3 DNA reads as TGTGCCACCAGTGATCCCTTAAGGACTAGCGGGGCAGTTAGCACAGATACGCAGTATTTT. Its translation is CATSDPLRTSGAVSTDTQYF.

V gene TRBV10-2 combines with J gene TRBJ1-5; no firm D call. CDR3 length equals 13 residues. Deletions cut 2 bases from V and 7 bases from J, with 9 bases between. Germline CDR1 and CDR2: WSHSY and SAAADI. The CDR3 spells CASSETQTQPQHF. The DNA for the CDR3 is TGCGCCAGCAGTGAGACTCAAACACAGCCCCAGCATTTT.

The V call is TRBV10-3, the J call TRBJ2-3; D unclear. CDR1 and CDR2 from the germline V gene are ENHRY and SYGVKD. This CDR3 spans 18 amino acids. V lost 2 bases and J lost 0, with 18 bases in between. CDR3 bases: TGTGCCATCAGTGAGCCAGTATTGATAGGGCGAAGCACAGATACGCAGTATTTT. It codes for CAISEPVLIGRSTDTQYF.

The rearrangement joins TRBV10-2 to TRBJ1-1, with D hard to call. There are 12 residues in the CDR3. The germline V and J ends were trimmed by 6 bases and 4 bases, with 9 bases remaining between them. Germline CDR1 reads WSHSY; CDR2 reads SAAADI. CDR3 bases: TGCGCCAGCAGCCTTCGGGCCACTGAAGCTTTCTTT. It specifies CASSLRATEAFF.

CDR3 coding DNA: TGTGCCAGCAGTGATTCCGGGACGGGGGGCGATGAGCAGTTCTTC. It codes for CASSDSGTGGDEQFF. The chain employs TRBV6-1 and TRBJ2-1; possibly TRBD2 for D (7 bases). CDR3 length equals 15 residues. V lost 3 bases and J lost 8, with 17 bases in between. The germline gives CDR1 MNHNS, CDR2 SASEGT.

A few counts support this clone. This chain uses TRBV10-3 with TRBJ2-3; 13 bases fit TRBD2. The CDR3 consists of 17 residues. With V trimmed by 4 bases and J by 0 bases, 4 bases remained unmatched. Per germline, CDR1 ENHRY and CDR2 SYGVKD. The chain's CDR3 is CAISAGLAGYSTDTQYF. Written as DNA, the CDR3 is TGTGCCATCAGTGCGGGACTAGCGGGGTACAGCACAGATACGCAGTATTTT.

The rearrangement links TRBV9 to TRBJ2-5; 9 bases align to TRBD1. J gave up 2 bases and V 5 bases, and 13 bases lay outside the gene matches. The CDR3 contains 17 residues. Per germline, CDR1 SGDLS and CDR2 YYNGEE. Written as DNA, the CDR3 is TGTGCCAGCAGTGCCGGGACAGGGAGTTTGGGGCAAGAGACCCAGTACTTC. This gives the protein CASSAGTGSLGQETQYF.

The rearrangement uses TRBV5-5 and TRBJ1-6; TRBD1 agrees at 11 bases. Germline loops: CDR1 SGHKS, CDR2 YYEKEE (reference sequence). V lost 0 bases to trimming and J lost 14 bases; unmatched junction nucleotides: 10. The CDR3 spans 16 residues. The CDR3 is CASSLGQGTGGKALHF. The CDR3 DNA follows: TGTGCCAGCAGCTTGGGACAAGGGACAGGGGGAAAGGCCCTCCACTTT.

The V call is TRBV10-1, the J call TRBJ2-2, with D maybe TRBD2 (5 bases). CDR3 length equals 12 residues. Germline lookup yields CDR1 WNHNN and CDR2 SYGVQD (reference sequence). V shed 10 bases and J shed 4 bases, with 10 bases lying between them. The CDR3: CATQRGTGELFF. The CDR3 coding sequence is TGCGCCACCCAACGGGGCACCGGGGAGCTGTTTTTT.

This clone was counted only a few times. The chain combines TRBV5-1 with TRBJ2-7, with TRBD1 matching 7 bases. This CDR3 is built from 15 residues. The germline CDR1 and CDR2 sequences are SGHRS and YFSETQ. J was trimmed by 3 bases and V by 0 bases; bases with no gene match: 6. CDR3 sequence: CASSLAVGTVYEQYF. CDR3 in DNA: TGCGCCAGCAGCTTGGCGGTCGGGACAGTCTACGAGCAGTACTTC.